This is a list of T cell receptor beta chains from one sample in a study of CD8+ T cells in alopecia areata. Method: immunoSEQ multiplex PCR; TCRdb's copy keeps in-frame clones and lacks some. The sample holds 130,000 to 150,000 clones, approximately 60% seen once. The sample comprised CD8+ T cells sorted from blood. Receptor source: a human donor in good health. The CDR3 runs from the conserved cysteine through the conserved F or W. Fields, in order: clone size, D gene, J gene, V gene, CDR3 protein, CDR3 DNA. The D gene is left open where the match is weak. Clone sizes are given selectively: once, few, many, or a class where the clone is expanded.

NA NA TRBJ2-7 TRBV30 CAWDQSSYEQYF TGTGCCTGGGACCAGAGCTCCTACGAGCAGTACTTC
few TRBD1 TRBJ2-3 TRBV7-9 CASNKPGQHTDTQYF TGTGCCAGCAACAAACCGGGACAGCACACAGATACGCAGTATTTT
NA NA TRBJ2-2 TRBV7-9 CASSQPRGLDGELFF TGTGCCAGCAGCCAGCCACGGGGGTTGGACGGGGAGCTGTTTTTT
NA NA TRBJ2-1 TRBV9 CASSVEHNEQFF TGTGCCAGCAGCGTAGAGCACAATGAGCAGTTCTTC
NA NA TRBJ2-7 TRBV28 CASSLSPSYEQYF TGTGCCAGCAGTTTGTCTCCGTCCTACGAGCAGTACTTC
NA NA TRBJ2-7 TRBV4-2 CASSQDATGAASYEQYF TGTGCCAGCAGCCAAGACGCCACTGGGGCGGCTTCCTACGAGCAGTACTTC
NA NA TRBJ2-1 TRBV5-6 CASSLGSLVIDEQFF TGTGCCAGCAGCTTGGGGAGTCTAGTAATCGATGAGCAGTTCTTC
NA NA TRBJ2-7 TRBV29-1 CSVLTPSSEQYF TGCAGCGTTTTAACACCCTCGTCTGAGCAGTACTTC
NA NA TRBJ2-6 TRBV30 CAWSPSPRPRSGANVLTF TGTGCCTGGAGTCCGTCCCCGAGGCCCCGCTCTGGGGCCAACGTCCTGACTTTC
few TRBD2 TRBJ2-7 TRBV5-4 CASSLDGLAGANEQYF TGTGCCAGCAGCCTAGATGGTCTAGCGGGGGCCAACGAGCAGTACTTC
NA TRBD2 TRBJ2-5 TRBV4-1 CASSQTSGRGETQYF TGCGCCAGCAGCCAAACTAGCGGGAGGGGAGAGACCCAGTACTTC
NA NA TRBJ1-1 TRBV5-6 CASSSKGGWMNTEAFF TGTGCCAGCAGCTCCAAGGGGGGCTGGATGAACACTGAAGCTTTCTTT
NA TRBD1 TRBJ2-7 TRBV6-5 CASSASGTGSEQYF TGTGCCAGCAGTGCCTCCGGGACAGGCTCCGAGCAGTACTTC
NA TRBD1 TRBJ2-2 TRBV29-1 CSAAGTGGVTGELFF TGCAGCGCAGCCGGGACAGGGGGCGTCACCGGGGAGCTGTTTTTT
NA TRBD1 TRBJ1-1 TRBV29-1 CSVEATGGWGTEAFF TGCAGCGTTGAAGCCACAGGGGGCTGGGGCACTGAAGCTTTCTTT
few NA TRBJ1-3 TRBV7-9 CASSHTPTGPNSGNTIYF TGTGCCAGCAGCCATACACCGACAGGTCCGAACTCTGGAAACACCATATATTTT
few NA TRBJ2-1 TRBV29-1 CSAPVSTDEQFF TGCAGCGCCCCTGTCAGCACAGATGAGCAGTTCTTC
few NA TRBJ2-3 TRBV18 CASSLTKGSTDTQYF TGTGCCAGCTCACTAACAAAGGGAAGCACAGATACGCAGTATTTT
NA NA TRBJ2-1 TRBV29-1 CSVGTRTVDYEQFF TGCAGCGTAGGCACCCGGACCGTAGACTATGAGCAGTTCTTC
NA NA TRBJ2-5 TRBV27 CASREDYQETQYF TGTGCCAGCAGAGAAGATTACCAAGAGACCCAGTACTTC
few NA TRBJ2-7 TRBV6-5 CASRQGYEQYF TGTGCCAGCAGACAGGGATACGAGCAGTACTTC
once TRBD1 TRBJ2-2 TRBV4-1 CASSYGQGVLFF TGCGCCAGCAGCTACGGACAGGGTGTACTGTTTTTT
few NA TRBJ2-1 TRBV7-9 CASSSQGEQFF TGTGCCAGCAGCTCCCAAGGTGAGCAGTTCTTC
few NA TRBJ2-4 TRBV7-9 CASSPPGGGENIQYF TGTGCCAGCAGTCCCCCTGGGGGTGGCGAAAACATTCAGTACTTC
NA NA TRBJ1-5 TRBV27 CATRAGSQPQHF TGTGCCACCCGGGCCGGTAGTCAGCCCCAGCATTTT
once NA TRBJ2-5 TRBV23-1 CASSHVSLKTQYF TGCGCCAGCAGTCATGTGAGTTTGAAGACCCAGTACTTC
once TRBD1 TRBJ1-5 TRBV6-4 CASSEGGPEPQHF TGTGCCAGCAGTGAAGGGGGCCCGGAGCCCCAGCATTTT
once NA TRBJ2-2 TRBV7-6 CASSFLVGGELFF TGTGCCAGCAGCTTTCTGGTCGGCGGGGAGCTGTTTTTT
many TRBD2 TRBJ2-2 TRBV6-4 CASSDSMASGVGELFF TGTGCCAGCAGTGACTCGATGGCTAGCGGAGTAGGGGAGCTGTTTTTT
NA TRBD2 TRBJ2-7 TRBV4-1 CASSLLTSDKTYEQYF TGCGCCAGCAGCCTTCTAACTAGCGACAAAACCTACGAGCAGTACTTC
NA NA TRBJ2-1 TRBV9 CASSVGDSSYNEQFF TGTGCCAGCAGCGTAGGGGATAGCTCCTACAATGAGCAGTTCTTC
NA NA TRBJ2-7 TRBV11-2 CASSLGWVGSYEQYF TGTGCCAGCAGCTTAGGTTGGGTGGGGTCCTACGAGCAGTACTTC
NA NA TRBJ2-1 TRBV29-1 CSSETEENEQFF TGCAGCTCCGAGACAGAGGAGAATGAGCAGTTCTTC
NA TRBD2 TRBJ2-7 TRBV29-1 CSVEEGSSGSGEQYF TGCAGCGTTGAAGAGGGGTCTAGCGGGAGCGGCGAGCAGTACTTC
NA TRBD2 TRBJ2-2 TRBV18 CASSPTPGGGELFF TGTGCCAGCTCACCAACCCCGGGAGGCGGGGAGCTGTTTTTT
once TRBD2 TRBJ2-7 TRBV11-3 CASSDRSGRGDEQYF TGTGCCAGCTCGGATCGTAGCGGGAGAGGCGACGAGCAGTACTTC
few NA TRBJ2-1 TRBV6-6 CASSPYRDEQFF TGTGCCAGCAGTCCCTACAGAGATGAGCAGTTCTTC
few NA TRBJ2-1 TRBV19 CASSASWEQFF TGTGCCAGTAGTGCCTCATGGGAGCAGTTCTTC